The 25 T cell receptor beta chains below come from one sample, sequenced in a study of synovial regulatory T cells in juvenile arthritis. The study's findings and limits: Compared with other blood Treg cells, inflammation-associated Treg cells had reduced TCR diversity.

Assay: immunoSEQ multiplex PCR; the TCRdb copy retains only in-frame clones and omits some. The sample spans around 9,000 clones; the ten largest clones claim roughly 1.6%. No antigen has been identified for these receptors. The sample comprised Treg cells from blood. Described subset: HLA-DR+ inflammation-associated blood Treg cells. The receptors derive from a donor between 2 and 29 years old with juvenile idiopathic arthritis.

CDR3: CASSLMESSNQPQHF. This rearrangement joins TRBV5-6 to TRBJ1-5. Germline-derived CDR1 and CDR2 are SGHDT and YYEEEE. The CDR3 runs 15 residues. No coding sequence is recorded.

The chain uses TRBV12-5 and TRBJ2-3; TCRdb proposes TRBD2, but this gene call is untestable without DNA. Germline lookup yields CDR1 LGHNT and CDR2 FRNRAP. This CDR3 contains 18 residues. No DNA is recorded. The CDR3 reads CASGSTGFSGGATDTQYF.

The chain joins TRBV2 to TRBJ1-1; TCRdb designates TRBD1, a call that cannot be tested without DNA. Germline V gene lookup returns CDR1 SNHLY and CDR2 FYNNEI. This CDR3 region has 13 residues. No DNA was logged. The CDR3 is CASSTQGVTEAFF. The variable domain in full, with the rest retrieved from reference TRBV2 and TRBJ1-1, is EPEVTQTPSHQVTQMGQEVILRCVPISNHLYFYWYRQILGQKVEFLVSFYNNEISEKSEIFDDQFSVERPDGSNFTLKIRSTKLEDSAMYFCASSTQGVTEAFFGQGTRLTVV.

The chain uses TRBV15 and TRBJ1-5; absent DNA, TCRdb's TRBD1 call cannot be checked. CDR1 and CDR2 (germline): LNHNV, YYDKDF (reference sequence). This CDR3 is built from 14 residues. The protein alone is recorded here. The CDR3 protein is CATSSFRGNQPQHF.

This sequence joins TRBV4-1 and TRBJ2-1; TCRdb selects TRBD2, and the lack of DNA leaves this call unchecked. Per germline, CDR1 MGHRA and CDR2 YSYEKL. CDR3 size: 16 residues. No DNA appears here. CDR3 sequence reads: CASSLGLAGAYNEQFF.

The V call is TRBV6-6, the J call TRBJ1-1. This CDR3 comprises 11 residues. There is no recorded DNA. Germline loops: CDR1 MNHNY, CDR2 SVGAGI (reference sequence). The CDR3 reads CASTQGGEAFF.

The chain joins TRBV5-4 to TRBJ2-7. The germline CDR1 and CDR2 sequences are SGHNT and YYREEE (reference sequence). The CDR3 length is 12 residues. No DNA has been recorded. The chain's CDR3 is CASSFILSEQYF.

Its frequency marks this clone as medium-sized. The V call is TRBV28, the J call TRBJ1-1. Germline CDR1 reads MDHEN; CDR2 reads SYDVKM. The CDR3 covers 16 residues. No DNA accompanies this entry. CDR3 amino acids: CASRLRPSGGDTEAFF. Based on the CDR3 plus reference TRBV28 and TRBJ1-1, the full variable domain is DVKVTQSSRYLVKRTGEKVFLECVQDMDHENMFWYRQDPGLGLRLIYFSYDVKMKEKGDIPEGYSVSREKKERFSLILESASTNQTSMYLCASRLRPSGGDTEAFFGQGTRLTVV.

The chain combines TRBV6-4 with TRBJ2-1; checking the TCRdb D call of TRBD2 is not possible without DNA. The CDR3 covers 14 residues. The entry carries no DNA sequence. Germline assignment: CDR1 MRHNA and CDR2 SNTAGT. The CDR3 sequence: CASSDNPSGDEQFF.

This CDR3 reads CASSSGPDTGELFF. The chain uses TRBV6-5 and TRBJ2-2. CDR1 MNHEY and CDR2 SVGAGI come from the germline V gene. The CDR3 is made up of 14 amino acids. DNA was not recorded.

This clone registers medium-sized by frequency. J is TRBJ2-2 and V is TRBV14; TCRdb names TRBD1, which stays unverified in the absence of DNA. Germline V gene lookup returns CDR1 SGHDN and CDR2 FVKESK. This CDR3 is 13 amino acids long. DNA is not on record. The CDR3 region is CASSQVQAGELFF.

The CDR3 here is CASSKPLETQYF. The genes are TRBV5-4 and TRBJ2-5. The CDR3 has 12 amino acids. No coding sequence is recorded. Germline assignment: CDR1 SGHNT and CDR2 YYREEE (reference sequence).

V usage is TRBV7-9 and J usage is TRBJ1-6; TCRdb reports TRBD1, a call that lacks DNA to check it against. The CDR3 spans 16 residues. The nucleotide record is missing. Germline lookup yields CDR1 SEHNR and CDR2 FQNEAQ (reference sequence). The CDR3 loop reads CASSPMSGEDNSPLHF.

V usage is TRBV2 and J usage is TRBJ1-2. This CDR3 is 13 amino acids long. This entry has no DNA. From germline, CDR1 is SNHLY and CDR2 FYNNEI. The CDR3: CASSEWGKYGYTF.

The chain combines TRBV20-1 with TRBJ1-4. The CDR3 sequence is 11 residues long. No DNA has been recorded. The germline CDR1 and CDR2 sequences are DFQATT and SNEGSKA (reference sequence). The CDR3 sequence: CSARVGQKLFF.

The V call is TRBV29-1, the J call TRBJ1-3. This CDR3 contains 12 residues. No DNA is given. CDR1 SQVTM and CDR2 ANQGSEA come from the germline V gene. The CDR3 region is CSAVTSGNTIYF.

This CDR3 is CASSLRGQGRDEQYF. The chain recombines TRBV5-1 with TRBJ2-7; absent DNA, TCRdb's TRBD1 call cannot be checked. This CDR3 contains 15 residues. No DNA is given. The germline V gene has CDR1 SGHRS and CDR2 YFSETQ. Complete variable domain (other parts from reference TRBV5-1 and TRBJ2-7): KAGVTQTPRYLIKTRGQQVTLSCSPISGHRSVSWYQQTPGQGLQFLFEYFSETQRNKGNFPGRFSGRQFSNSRSEMNVSTLELGDSALYLCASSLRGQGRDEQYFGPGTRLTVT.

The chain carries TRBV28 and TRBJ1-5. The CDR3 runs to 14 residues. No DNA is recorded. CDR1 and CDR2 (germline): MDHEN, SYDVKM. The CDR3 is CATRGAYSNQPQHF.

CDR3 loop: CAGSALGRGTSPLHF. This chain links TRBV6-1 with TRBJ1-6. Germline V gene lookup returns CDR1 MNHNS and CDR2 SASEGT. CDR3 length: 15 residues. Nucleotide data are not available.

V is TRBV5-6 and J is TRBJ2-7; TCRdb returns TRBD1, unconfirmable since there is no DNA. Germline V gene data show CDR1 as SGHDT and CDR2 as YYEEEE. The CDR3 is 13 residues long. No DNA is given. CDR3 in amino acids: CASSLAGGDEQYF.

The CDR3 protein is CASSQADRGMLIGEQYF. The chain employs TRBV14 and TRBJ2-7; TCRdb's D gene call, TRBD1, goes unchecked for lack of DNA. The CDR3 contains 17 residues. The DNA sequence is not available. The germline CDR1 and CDR2 sequences are SGHDN and FVKESK.

The genes are TRBV30 and TRBJ1-4. The CDR3 sequence is 11 residues long. Only the protein is available. Germline V lookup: CDR1 GTSNPN, CDR2 SVGIG (reference sequence). CDR3 protein: CAWSDSRKLFF.

The V and J genes are TRBV5-1 and TRBJ2-1. Per germline, CDR1 SGHRS and CDR2 YFSETQ. The CDR3 contains 16 residues. DNA is not recorded here. CDR3 protein: CASRPGAGSSYNEQFF.

J is TRBJ1-5 and V is TRBV6-6. The CDR3 is 15 amino acids. No DNA accompanies this entry. Germline V gene sequence: CDR1 MNHNY, CDR2 SVGAGI (reference sequence). CDR3 protein: CASRGDEAGNQPQHF.

Here the CDR3 reads CASSLGGFPSPLHF. The genes are TRBV7-2 and TRBJ1-6. The V gene's germline CDR1 is SGHTA and CDR2 FQGNSA. This CDR3 has 14 amino acids. No DNA is given.